Listed below are T cell receptor beta chains from one sample, sequenced in a study of beta chain features in type 1 diabetes. Sequencing was performed with immunoSEQ multiplex PCR; in TCRdb, only in-frame clones are kept and a portion is missing. The table includes approximately 340,000 clones, approximately 16% detected once. Material for sequencing was naive CD4+ T cells from blood. The receptors were gathered from a woman aged 18-30 years in good health. Both conserved end residues are part of each CDR3. D genes are given only for firm matches. Expanded clones get a size class; other rows say once, few or many, or leave the size out.

CDR3 DNA: TGTGCCAGCAGCTTCCGGAGCGGGGGAGCGGATGAGCAGTTCTTC
CDR3 protein: CASSFRSGGADEQFF
clone size: -
V gene: TRBV7-2
CDR3 length: 15
J gene: TRBJ2-1
D gene: TRBD2

CDR3 DNA: TGTGCCTGGTCCAGGGACAATGAGCAGTTCTTC
CDR3 protein: CAWSRDNEQFF
clone size: few
V gene: TRBV30
CDR3 length: 11
J gene: TRBJ2-1
D gene: -

CDR3 DNA: TGTGCCAGCAGTTACCGAGGACTAGCGGGAGTGGAGACCCAGTACTTC
CDR3 protein: CASSYRGLAGVETQYF
clone size: -
V gene: TRBV6-5
CDR3 length: 16
J gene: TRBJ2-5
D gene: TRBD2

CDR3 DNA: TGTGCCAGCAGCTTCCCCCCTAGCGGTTCCTACAATGAGCAGTTCTTC
CDR3 protein: CASSFPPSGSYNEQFF
clone size: -
V gene: TRBV7-9
CDR3 length: 16
J gene: TRBJ2-1
D gene: TRBD2

CDR3 DNA: TGCAGCGTTGAGAGGGTAGGCCTAGCGGGAGCAATCTCCTACAATGAGCAGTTCTTC
CDR3 protein: CSVERVGLAGAISYNEQFF
clone size: -
V gene: TRBV29-1
CDR3 length: 19
J gene: TRBJ2-1
D gene: TRBD2

CDR3 DNA: TGTGCCAGCAGCTTATCCGGGAGGCCGACCTACGAGCAGTACTTC
CDR3 protein: CASSLSGRPTYEQYF
clone size: few
V gene: TRBV13
CDR3 length: 15
J gene: TRBJ2-7
D gene: TRBD2

CDR3 DNA: TGTGCCAGCACCCGGACAGGGGCTGGCTACACCTTC
CDR3 protein: CASTRTGAGYTF
clone size: -
V gene: TRBV6-5
CDR3 length: 12
J gene: TRBJ1-2
D gene: TRBD1

CDR3 DNA: TGTGCCAGCAGCTTAATCAAAGGAGGCTACGAGCAGTACTTC
CDR3 protein: CASSLIKGGYEQYF
clone size: -
V gene: TRBV7-2
CDR3 length: 14
J gene: TRBJ2-7
D gene: -

CDR3 DNA: TGTGCCAGCAGCCAGGGGAGCTCTGGGGCCAACGTCCTGACTTTC
CDR3 protein: CASSQGSSGANVLTF
clone size: -
V gene: TRBV7-2
CDR3 length: 15
J gene: TRBJ2-6
D gene: -

CDR3 DNA: TGTGCCAGCAGCCCTAACAGGGGTCGGGACGAGCAGTACTTC
CDR3 protein: CASSPNRGRDEQYF
clone size: -
V gene: TRBV9
CDR3 length: 14
J gene: TRBJ2-7
D gene: TRBD1

CDR3 DNA: TGTGCCAGCAGTGGGGACAGAAACTATGGCTACACCTTC
CDR3 protein: CASSGDRNYGYTF
clone size: -
V gene: TRBV2
CDR3 length: 13
J gene: TRBJ1-2
D gene: TRBD1

CDR3 DNA: TGTGCCTGGATTCAGGTGAACACTGAAGCTTTCTTT
CDR3 protein: CAWIQVNTEAFF
clone size: few
V gene: TRBV30
CDR3 length: 12
J gene: TRBJ1-1
D gene: -

CDR3 DNA: TGTGCCAGCAGCTCGGAGGGATCCTACGAGCAGTACTTC
CDR3 protein: CASSSEGSYEQYF
clone size: -
V gene: TRBV6-5
CDR3 length: 13
J gene: TRBJ2-7
D gene: -

CDR3 DNA: TGTGCCAGCAGCGTAGGGAGGGATACAGATACGCAGTATTTT
CDR3 protein: CASSVGRDTDTQYF
clone size: few
V gene: TRBV9
CDR3 length: 14
J gene: TRBJ2-3
D gene: -

CDR3 DNA: TGCGCCAGCAGCTTGGTGTCCCTCCTTTACGAGCAGTACTTC
CDR3 protein: CASSLVSLLYEQYF
clone size: few
V gene: TRBV5-1
CDR3 length: 14
J gene: TRBJ2-7
D gene: -

CDR3 DNA: TGTGCCAGCAGTTCACAGGCCACCTACGAGCAGTACTTC
CDR3 protein: CASSSQATYEQYF
clone size: few
V gene: TRBV28
CDR3 length: 13
J gene: TRBJ2-7
D gene: -

CDR3 DNA: TGTGCCAGCAGCTTAGGCGGGAGTAGGAATGAGCAGTTCTTC
CDR3 protein: CASSLGGSRNEQFF
clone size: -
V gene: TRBV7-2
CDR3 length: 14
J gene: TRBJ2-1
D gene: TRBD2

CDR3 DNA: TGTGCCAGCAGTCCCGGACAGGGAGGCAATCAGCCCCAGCATTTT
CDR3 protein: CASSPGQGGNQPQHF
clone size: few
V gene: TRBV7-9
CDR3 length: 15
J gene: TRBJ1-5
D gene: TRBD1

CDR3 DNA: TGTGCCAGCTCACCGGTACAGGCCAATAACTATGGCTACACCTTC
CDR3 protein: CASSPVQANNYGYTF
clone size: few
V gene: TRBV18
CDR3 length: 15
J gene: TRBJ1-2
D gene: -

CDR3 DNA: TGTGCCAGCAGTGGGCAAACCTACGAGCAGTACTTC
CDR3 protein: CASSGQTYEQYF
clone size: few
V gene: TRBV25-1
CDR3 length: 12
J gene: TRBJ2-7
D gene: -

CDR3 DNA: TGTGCCAGCAGCGTAGGCGTGACAGGGTCCTACGAGCAGTACTTC
CDR3 protein: CASSVGVTGSYEQYF
clone size: -
V gene: TRBV9
CDR3 length: 15
J gene: TRBJ2-7
D gene: TRBD1

CDR3 DNA: TGTGCCAGCAGTCCCCCCGGAGTAGCGGGCAGGCAGTACTTC
CDR3 protein: CASSPPGVAGRQYF
clone size: -
V gene: TRBV28
CDR3 length: 14
J gene: TRBJ2-7
D gene: TRBD2

CDR3 DNA: TGTGCCAGCAGTCGGACAGGGAAATCGGGCAATCAGCCCCAGCATTTT
CDR3 protein: CASSRTGKSGNQPQHF
clone size: few
V gene: TRBV6-9
CDR3 length: 16
J gene: TRBJ1-5
D gene: TRBD1

CDR3 DNA: TGCGCCAGCAGCCAAGTCTGGGGGGGACGGCACAATGAGCAGTTCTTC
CDR3 protein: CASSQVWGGRHNEQFF
clone size: few
V gene: TRBV4-1
CDR3 length: 16
J gene: TRBJ2-1
D gene: TRBD2

CDR3 DNA: TGTGCCAGCAGCCAAGCCGGGTCCTACGAGCAGTACTTC
CDR3 protein: CASSQAGSYEQYF
clone size: -
V gene: TRBV7-2
CDR3 length: 13
J gene: TRBJ2-7
D gene: -

CDR3 DNA: TGTGCCAGCAGCGTGTTCCTGGACAGGGACACTGAAGCTTTCTTT
CDR3 protein: CASSVFLDRDTEAFF
clone size: few
V gene: TRBV9
CDR3 length: 15
J gene: TRBJ1-1
D gene: TRBD1

CDR3 DNA: TGCGCCAGCAGCCAAGCCCGGTCACGGGAAACTATGGGCTACACCTTC
CDR3 protein: CASSQARSRETMGYTF
clone size: -
V gene: TRBV4-3
CDR3 length: 16
J gene: TRBJ1-2
D gene: -

CDR3 DNA: TGTGCCAGCAGTCCTAGCGGGGTTAATGAGCAGTTCTTC
CDR3 protein: CASSPSGVNEQFF
clone size: -
V gene: TRBV6-4
CDR3 length: 13
J gene: TRBJ2-1
D gene: TRBD2

CDR3 DNA: TGTGCCTGGAGCCCCAAACTAGCGGGAGGCGCATACGAGCAGTACTTC
CDR3 protein: CAWSPKLAGGAYEQYF
clone size: -
V gene: TRBV30
CDR3 length: 16
J gene: TRBJ2-7
D gene: TRBD2

CDR3 DNA: TGTGCCTGGACGCGGACTGGGAGATCCTACGAGCAGTACTTC
CDR3 protein: CAWTRTGRSYEQYF
clone size: -
V gene: TRBV30
CDR3 length: 14
J gene: TRBJ2-7
D gene: -

CDR3 DNA: TGCAGCGTTTATCTAGCGGGAGCTATTCGCGGGCAGTTCTTC
CDR3 protein: CSVYLAGAIRGQFF
clone size: few
V gene: TRBV29-1
CDR3 length: 14
J gene: TRBJ2-1
D gene: TRBD2

CDR3 DNA: TGTGCCAGCAGCCGGAAGGATAGCGGGAGCTACGAGCAGTACTTC
CDR3 protein: CASSRKDSGSYEQYF
clone size: -
V gene: TRBV5-4
CDR3 length: 15
J gene: TRBJ2-7
D gene: TRBD2